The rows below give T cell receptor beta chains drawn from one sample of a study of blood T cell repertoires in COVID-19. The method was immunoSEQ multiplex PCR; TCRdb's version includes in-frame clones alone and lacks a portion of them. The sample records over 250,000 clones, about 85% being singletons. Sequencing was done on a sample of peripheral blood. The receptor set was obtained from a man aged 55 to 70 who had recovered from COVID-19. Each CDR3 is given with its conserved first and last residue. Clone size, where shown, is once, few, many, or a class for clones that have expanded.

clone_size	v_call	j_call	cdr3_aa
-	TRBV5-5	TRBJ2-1	CASSTSPLAGGSNEQFF
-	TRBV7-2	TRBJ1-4	CASSWADRGPNEKLFF
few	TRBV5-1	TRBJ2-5	CASSLGTGKTQYF
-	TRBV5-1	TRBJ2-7	CASSQGTSANSYEQYF
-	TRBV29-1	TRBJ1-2	CSVAPPLDKTWSHYGYTF
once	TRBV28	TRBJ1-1	CASSLRRGAFF
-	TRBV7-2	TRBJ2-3	CASSSRDRGRGTDTQYF
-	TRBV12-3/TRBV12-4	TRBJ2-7	CATQGGLGYEQYF
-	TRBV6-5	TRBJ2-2	CASYSGGNPGELFF
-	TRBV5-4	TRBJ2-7	CASSPEGLAGSFKQYF
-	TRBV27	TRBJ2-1	CASSLRQGIGNEQFF
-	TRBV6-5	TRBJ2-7	CASSYPQGREQYF
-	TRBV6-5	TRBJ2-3	CASSSNTDTQYF
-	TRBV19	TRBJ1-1	CASSSVGLEMNTEAFF
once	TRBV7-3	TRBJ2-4	CASSPDPGQGAKNIQYF
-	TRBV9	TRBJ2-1	CASSQGLADYNEQFF
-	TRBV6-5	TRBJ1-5	CASSLDRVSNQPQHF
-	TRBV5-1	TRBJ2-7	CASSLGQISYEQYF
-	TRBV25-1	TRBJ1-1	CASSRLQGATEAFF
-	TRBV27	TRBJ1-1	CASSPTVGLNTEAFF
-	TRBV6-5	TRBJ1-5	CASSKRTGDQPQHF
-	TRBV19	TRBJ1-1	CATRLLMNTEAFF
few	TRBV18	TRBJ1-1	CASSPRQGVNTEAFF
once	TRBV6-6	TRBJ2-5	CASSPLTAGGAHQETQYF